The subject of this entry is one T cell receptor beta chain. Its matching antigen is unknown. This sample stems from a study of T cell responses to AZD1222 COVID-19 vaccine. General study findings and limits: Among the donors, most were white British and more were female, and clonal diversity was possibly underestimated. Two AZD1222 doses significantly raised spike-specific TCR breadth and depth over controls. Repertoires were collected only later (after the peak T cell response had occurred). Regions left unmutated in variants are reportedly the target of nearly half of spike-specific TCRs.

Assay used: immunoSEQ multiplex PCR; TCRdb lists only in-frame clones, some missing. The sample comprises around 190,000 clones, around 94% of which are singletons, and 1% to 1.5% rests with the top ten. Germline V lookup: CDR1 MDHEN, CDR2 SYDVKM. CDR3 length: 17 amino acids. V was clipped by 2 bases and J by 8 bases, with 19 bases between them. The material was peripheral blood, obtained on day 0 of AZD1222 vaccination. The V call is TRBV28, the J call TRBJ1-6; D might be TRBD1 (6 bases). This clonotype originated in an adult in good health. The CDR3 bases are TGTGCCAGCAGTTTACTGGAATACCGGGGGCGTCATTCACCCCTCCACTTT. Translating gives CASSLLEYRGRHSPLHF.